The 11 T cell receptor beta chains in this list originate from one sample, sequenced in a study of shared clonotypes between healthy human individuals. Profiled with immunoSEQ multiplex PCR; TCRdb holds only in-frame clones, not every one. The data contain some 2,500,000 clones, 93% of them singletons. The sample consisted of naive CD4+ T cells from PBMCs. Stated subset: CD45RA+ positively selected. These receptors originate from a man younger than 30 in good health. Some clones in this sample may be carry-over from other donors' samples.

CDR3 in amino acids: CASSAGGPYNEQFF. CDR3 nucleotide sequence: TGTGCCAGCAGTGCGGGAGGGCCGTACAATGAGCAGTTCTTC. The chain links TRBV6-5 to TRBJ2-1; TRBD2 matches at 9 bases. J lost 4 bases, V lost 5 bases, and 3 bases had no gene match. The CDR3 totals 14 residues. Germline values: CDR1 MNHEY, CDR2 SVGAGI.

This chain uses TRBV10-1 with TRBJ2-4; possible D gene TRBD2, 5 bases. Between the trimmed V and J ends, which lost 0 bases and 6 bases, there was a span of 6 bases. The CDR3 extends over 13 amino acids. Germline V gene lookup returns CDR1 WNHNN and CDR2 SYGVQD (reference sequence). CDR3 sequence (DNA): TGCGCCAGCAGTGAGTCAGGAGGAAACATTCAGTACTTC. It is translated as CASSESGGNIQYF.

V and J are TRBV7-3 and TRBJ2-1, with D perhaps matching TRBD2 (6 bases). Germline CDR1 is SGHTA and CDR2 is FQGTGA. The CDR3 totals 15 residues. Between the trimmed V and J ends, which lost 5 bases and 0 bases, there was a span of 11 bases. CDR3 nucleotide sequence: TGTGCCAGCAGCCTAGGACTACCCTCCTACAATGAGCAGTTCTTC. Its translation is CASSLGLPSYNEQFF.

The CDR3 DNA is TGTGCCAGCAGTTACTCTGGCGCGGTGAGGGAGCAGTACTTC. Its translation: CASSYSGAVREQYF. The V gene is TRBV6-6, the J gene TRBJ2-5; D may be TRBD2 (5 bases). The CDR3 covers 14 residues. Trimming took off 0 bases at V and 11 bases at J, with 16 bases between the two ends. Per the germline V gene, CDR1 is MNHNY and CDR2 is SVGAGI (reference sequence).

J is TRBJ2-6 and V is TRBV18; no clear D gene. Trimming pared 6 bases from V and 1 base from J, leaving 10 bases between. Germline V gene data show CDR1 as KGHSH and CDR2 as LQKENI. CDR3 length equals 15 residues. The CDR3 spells CASSTGISGANVLTF. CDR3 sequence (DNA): TGTGCCAGCTCCACCGGTATTTCTGGGGCCAACGTCCTGACTTTC. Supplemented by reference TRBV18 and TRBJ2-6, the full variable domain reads NAGVMQNPRHLVRRRGQEARLRCSPMKGHSHVYWYRQLPEEGLKFMVYLQKENIIDESGMPKERFSAEFPKEGPSILRIQQVVRGDSAAYFCASSTGISGANVLTFGAGSRLTVL.

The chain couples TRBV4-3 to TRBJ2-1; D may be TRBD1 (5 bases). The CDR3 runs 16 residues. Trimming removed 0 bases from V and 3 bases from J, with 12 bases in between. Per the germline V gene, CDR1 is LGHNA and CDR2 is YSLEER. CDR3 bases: TGCGCCAGCAGCCAAGATCCGGGCAGGGTCTACAATGAGCAGTTCTTC. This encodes CASSQDPGRVYNEQFF.

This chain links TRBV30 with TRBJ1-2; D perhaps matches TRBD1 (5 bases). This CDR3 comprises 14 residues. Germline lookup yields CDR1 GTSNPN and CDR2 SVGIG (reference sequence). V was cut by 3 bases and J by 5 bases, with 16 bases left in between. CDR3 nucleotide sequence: TGTGCCTGGAGAACCCAACCGGAGGGGTATGGCTACACCTTC. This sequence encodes CAWRTQPEGYGYTF.

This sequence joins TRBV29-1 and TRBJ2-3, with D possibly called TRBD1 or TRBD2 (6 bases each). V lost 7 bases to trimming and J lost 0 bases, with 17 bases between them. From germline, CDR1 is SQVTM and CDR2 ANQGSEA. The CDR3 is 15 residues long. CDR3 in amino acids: CSAPGGHLSTDTQYF. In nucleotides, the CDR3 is TGCAGCGCCCCCGGGGGACATTTAAGCACAGATACGCAGTATTTT.

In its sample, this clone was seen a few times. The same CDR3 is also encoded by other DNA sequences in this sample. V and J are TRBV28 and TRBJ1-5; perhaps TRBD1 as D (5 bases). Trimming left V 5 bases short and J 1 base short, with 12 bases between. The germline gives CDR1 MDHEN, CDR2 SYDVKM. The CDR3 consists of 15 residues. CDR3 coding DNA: TGTGCCAGCAGTCCCCAGGGACGGAGCAATCAGCCCCAGCATTTT. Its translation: CASSPQGRSNQPQHF.

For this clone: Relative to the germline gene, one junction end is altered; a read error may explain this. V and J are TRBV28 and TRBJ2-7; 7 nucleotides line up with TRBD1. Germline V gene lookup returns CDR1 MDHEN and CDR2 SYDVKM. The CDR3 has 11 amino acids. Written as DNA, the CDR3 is TGTGCCAGCAGTTTCGGACAGGCCCCGAACTTC. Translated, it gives CASSFGQAPNF.

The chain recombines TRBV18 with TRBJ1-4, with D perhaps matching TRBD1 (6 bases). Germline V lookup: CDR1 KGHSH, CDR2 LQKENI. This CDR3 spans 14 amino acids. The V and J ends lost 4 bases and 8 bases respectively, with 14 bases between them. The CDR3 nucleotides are TGTGCCAGCTCACAAACAGACAGGAAAGAAAAACTGTTTTTT. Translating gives CASSQTDRKEKLFF.